A single sample gave rise to the 21 T cell receptor beta chains below, sequenced in a study of shared clonotypes between healthy human individuals. Assay used: immunoSEQ multiplex PCR; TCRdb lists only in-frame clones, some missing. The sample shows roughly 500,000 clones, around 74% of them seen only once. The specimen sequenced was PBMCs. The origin of the receptors is a woman between 40 and 50 years old in good health. Some clones in this sample may be carry-over from other donors' samples.

This sequence joins TRBV7-6 and TRBJ2-2; 10 bases are shared with TRBD1. V shed 2 bases and J 2 bases; nucleotides not matched to a gene: 14. Looked up from germline, CDR1 is SGHVS and CDR2 is FNYEAQ. There are 20 residues in the CDR3. CDR3 coding DNA: TGTGCCAGCAGCTTACCTCGGGACAGGGGCCACCATTCCAACACCGGGGAGCTGTTTTTT. It specifies CASSLPRDRGHHSNTGELFF. Full variable domain (outside the CDR3, taken from reference TRBV7-6 and TRBJ2-2): GAGVSQSPRYKVTKRGQDVALRCDPISGHVSLYWYRQALGQGPEFLTYFNYEAQQDKSGLPNDRFSAERPEGSISTLTIQRTEQRDSAMYRCASSLPRDRGHHSNTGELFFGEGSRLTVL.

This clone was counted a single time. Other DNA sequences within the sample encode an identical CDR3. The rearrangement uses TRBV5-4 and TRBJ1-1; 9 nucleotides line up with TRBD1. Germline V CDR1 and CDR2: SGHNT, YYREEE (reference sequence). The CDR3 spans 15 residues. Losses at the gene ends were 3 bases for V and 2 bases for J; bases not matched to a gene: 5. The CDR3 DNA is TGTGCCAGCAGCTCGCCGGGACAGGGAAACACTGAAGCTTTCTTT. This gives the protein CASSSPGQGNTEAFF.

A note on this clone: A far larger clone is one nucleotide away, so this likely arose from a read error. The chain joins TRBV4-2 to TRBJ1-2; no reliable D call. The CDR3 totals 12 residues. CDR1 is LGHNA, CDR2 YNFKEQ, per germline. The CDR3 loop reads CASSREHYSYTF. The DNA for the CDR3 is TGTGCCAGCTCGCGGGAACACTATAGCTACACCTTC.

CDR3 in DNA: TGCAGCGTTGAAGATGGGAAGGCCTCCTACGAGCAGTACTTC. Protein: CSVEDGKASYEQYF. The rearrangement joins TRBV29-1 to TRBJ2-7; D is uncertain. Germline V gene lookup returns CDR1 SQVTM and CDR2 ANQGSEA. This CDR3 comprises 14 residues. V was clipped by 0 bases and J by 0 bases, with 9 bases between them.

This clone was recorded only once. The CDR3 is CATNVGNSPNTEAFF. CDR3 in DNA: TGTGCCACAAATGTAGGGAACAGCCCGAACACTGAAGCTTTCTTT. V usage is TRBV27 and J usage is TRBJ1-1, with D uncertain. Germline CDR1 MNHEY, CDR2 SMNVEV (reference sequence). The V end was cut by 10 bases, the J end by 1 base, with 19 bases between. The CDR3 covers 15 residues.

The chain employs TRBV15 and TRBJ2-2; 7 bases match TRBD2. The germline V gene has CDR1 LNHNV and CDR2 YYDKDF (reference sequence). The length of the CDR3 is 15 residues. The J segment lost 9 bases and the V segment lost 3 bases, leaving 10 bases of the junction unmatched. The CDR3 is CATSRDKTSSRELFF. The CDR3 nucleotides read TGTGCCACCAGCAGGGATAAGACTAGCTCCCGGGAGCTGTTTTTT.

The chain uses TRBV14 and TRBJ2-1; D is undetermined. The CDR3 contains 11 residues. The V end was cut by 4 bases, the J end by 7 bases, with 5 bases between. Germline V gene sequence: CDR1 SGHDN, CDR2 FVKESK. CDR3 DNA sequence: TGTGCCAGCAGCCTATGGAATGAGCAGTTCTTC. It encodes CASSLWNEQFF.

V is TRBV27 and J is TRBJ2-5; D call uncertain. The CDR3 sequence is 13 residues long. Germline V gene sequence: CDR1 MNHEY, CDR2 SMNVEV (reference sequence). V was pared by 6 bases and J by 4 bases, with 12 bases between. CDR3 region: CASRNSNSETQYF. The CDR3 nucleotides read TGTGCCAGCAGGAATAGCAACTCAGAGACCCAGTACTTC.

The V and J genes are TRBV9 and TRBJ2-7; D is possibly TRBD1 (5 bases). Trimming pared 0 bases from V and 2 bases from J, leaving 15 bases between. Germline V gene lookup returns CDR1 SGDLS and CDR2 YYNGEE. The CDR3 extends over 16 amino acids. For the CDR3, the DNA is TGTGCCAGCAGCGTAGGTGGGGCAGGGCCGACCTACGAGCAGTACTTC. Translation: CASSVGGAGPTYEQYF.

As DNA, the CDR3 is TGTGCCAGCAGTGCCCGGGGAGCTCTGGGCACTGAAGCTTTCTTT. Amino acid sequence: CASSARGALGTEAFF. The rearrangement joins TRBV6-5 to TRBJ1-1, with D uncertain. V dropped 5 bases and J dropped 4 bases, with 17 bases sitting between them. Germline V gene data show CDR1 as MNHEY and CDR2 as SVGAGI. This CDR3 has 15 amino acids.

This clone is a singleton in its sample. The J gene is TRBJ2-5, the V gene TRBV5-5; D gene unclear. From germline, CDR1 is SGHKS and CDR2 YYEKEE (reference sequence). The germline V and J ends were trimmed by 4 bases and 1 base, with 11 bases remaining between them. CDR3 length: 14 amino acids. Written as DNA, the CDR3 is TGTGCCAGCAGCCCGCCGGGCCTCCAAGAGACCCAGTACTTC. It specifies CASSPPGLQETQYF.

This clone appeared once. The J gene is TRBJ2-2, the V gene TRBV19, with D possibly matching TRBD2 (6 bases). CDR3 length equals 16 residues. The germline V and J ends were trimmed by 2 bases and 5 bases, with 15 bases remaining between them. Germline values: CDR1 LNHDA, CDR2 SQIVND (reference sequence). CDR3 loop: CASSIQPLAITGELFF. CDR3 coding DNA: TGTGCCAGTAGTATACAGCCCCTAGCGATTACCGGGGAGCTGTTTTTT.

This rearrangement joins TRBV19 to TRBJ2-6; D gene ambiguous. CDR1 LNHDA and CDR2 SQIVND come from the germline V gene (reference sequence). The CDR3 runs to 15 residues. Trimming pared 3 bases from V and 0 bases from J, leaving 6 bases between. This CDR3 reads CASSMGFSGANVLTF. CDR3 nucleotides: TGTGCCAGTAGTATGGGGTTCTCTGGGGCCAACGTCCTGACTTTC.

The V call is TRBV6-6, the J call TRBJ2-3; 9 bases align to TRBD2. V was pared by 2 bases and J by 2 bases, with 2 bases of the junction left unmatched. Germline V CDR1 and CDR2: MNHNY, SVGAGI (reference sequence). CDR3 length: 15 residues. CDR3 loop: CASSYGGRDTDTQYF. The CDR3 nucleotides read TGTGCCAGCAGTTACGGCGGGAGGGACACAGATACGCAGTATTTT.

This rearrangement joins TRBV19 to TRBJ2-2, with D maybe TRBD2 (6 bases). CDR1 and CDR2 (germline): LNHDA, SQIVND (reference sequence). This CDR3 comprises 15 residues. The V end lost 4 bases, the J end lost 4 bases, and 13 bases lay between the germline ends. In DNA form, the CDR3 reads TGTGCCAGTAGTACGGGGAGGCCGGGCACCGGGGAGCTGTTTTTT. This translates into CASSTGRPGTGELFF.

This chain links TRBV18 with TRBJ2-3; D remains ambiguous. V was pared by 6 bases and J by 4 bases, with 8 bases between. Germline V gene sequence: CDR1 KGHSH, CDR2 LQKENI. The CDR3 is 12 residues long. CDR3 in amino acids: CASSPEPDTQYF. In nucleotides, the CDR3 is TGTGCCAGCTCCCCGGAGCCAGATACGCAGTATTTT. Combining the CDR3 with reference TRBV18 and TRBJ2-3 gives the whole variable domain NAGVMQNPRHLVRRRGQEARLRCSPMKGHSHVYWYRQLPEEGLKFMVYLQKENIIDESGMPKERFSAEFPKEGPSILRIQQVVRGDSAAYFCASSPEPDTQYFGPGTRLTVL.

This clone was picked up a small number of times. The V call is TRBV20-1, the J call TRBJ2-7; D is unclear. V gave up 8 bases and J gave up 1 base, with 9 bases separating them. The CDR3 loop spans 11 amino acids. CDR1 is DFQATT, CDR2 SNEGSKA, per germline (reference sequence). CDR3 coding DNA: TGCAGTTCGGGCAGTTCCTACGAGCAGTACTTC. Its protein is CSSGSSYEQYF.

The chain recombines TRBV7-9 with TRBJ2-2; 9 nucleotides agree with TRBD2. Germline-derived CDR1 and CDR2 are SEHNR and FQNEAQ (reference sequence). The CDR3 length is 15 residues. The junction had 6 bases not matched to a gene; V was cut back by 2 bases and J by 8 bases. The CDR3 reads CASSLTSSGKGELFF. DNA for the CDR3: TGTGCCAGCAGCTTAACGTCTAGCGGGAAGGGGGAGCTGTTTTTT.

J is TRBJ2-3 and V is TRBV4-3; 7 bases fit TRBD1. Germline values: CDR1 LGHNA, CDR2 YSLEER. The length of the CDR3 is 17 residues. The V segment lost 0 bases and the J segment 2 bases; nucleotides outside the gene matches: 8. This CDR3 reads CASSQDRQGHITDTQYF. CDR3 nucleotide sequence: TGCGCCAGCAGCCAAGATCGACAGGGCCATATCACAGATACGCAGTATTTT.

The chain has TRBV11-2 and TRBJ1-3; 7 nucleotides line up with TRBD1. The germline CDR1 and CDR2 sequences are SGHAT and FQNNGV. The CDR3 sequence is 18 residues long. The trim removed 1 base at V and 2 bases at J, leaving 11 bases unmatched. The CDR3, as DNA: TGTGCCAGCAGCTTAGTAGGGGGCAGGGAGACTCCTGGAAACACCATATATTTT. This sequence encodes CASSLVGGRETPGNTIYF.

V and J are TRBV5-1 and TRBJ2-1, with D perhaps TRBD2 (5 bases). The CDR3 totals 15 residues. The germline CDR1 and CDR2 sequences are SGHRS and YFSETQ. V lost 1 base, J lost 9 bases, and 17 bases lay in between. CDR3 in DNA: TGCGCCAGCAGCTTGTCCCAACGCGTTGAGGGTGAGCAGTTCTTC. This codes for CASSLSQRVEGEQFF.